These T cell receptor beta chains were read from a single sample in a study of blood T cell repertoires in COVID-19. The data were produced by immunoSEQ multiplex PCR, yet TCRdb's version contains in-frame clones alone and is incomplete. The sample yields a few hundred thousand clones, roughly 88% seen once. The source material was peripheral blood. Source of these receptors: a woman aged 50 to 60 with COVID-19, enrolled during active disease. Each CDR3 is given with its conserved first and last residue. D genes are given only for firm matches. Not every row has a clone size; where given, it reads once, few, many or a size class.

j_call: TRBJ1-4
d_call: NA
v_call: TRBV19
clone_size: NA
cdr3_aa: CASSPRTVYEKLFF
cdr3_nt: TGTGCCAGTAGTCCCAGGACAGTGTATGAAAAACTGTTTTTT

j_call: TRBJ1-2
d_call: NA
v_call: TRBV27
clone_size: NA
cdr3_aa: CASSSQGEWQRGYTF
cdr3_nt: TGTGCCAGCAGTTCACAGGGAGAGTGGCAGAGGGGCTACACCTTC

j_call: TRBJ2-7
d_call: NA
v_call: TRBV7-9
clone_size: NA
cdr3_aa: CASSLARKVEQYF
cdr3_nt: TGTGCCAGCAGCTTAGCGCGGAAGGTCGAGCAGTACTTC

j_call: TRBJ2-1
d_call: TRBD2
v_call: TRBV9
clone_size: NA
cdr3_aa: CASSLSGLAGVRSYNEQFF
cdr3_nt: TGTGCCAGCAGCCTAAGCGGACTAGCGGGGGTTCGCTCCTACAATGAGCAGTTCTTC

j_call: TRBJ1-2
d_call: NA
v_call: TRBV5-6
clone_size: NA
cdr3_aa: CASSLEEGRGGGYTF
cdr3_nt: TGTGCCAGCAGCTTAGAGGAGGGGCGAGGTGGTGGCTACACCTTC

j_call: TRBJ2-1
d_call: NA
v_call: TRBV24-1
clone_size: NA
cdr3_aa: CATSGRLNNEQFF
cdr3_nt: TGTGCCACCAGTGGGCGGCTCAACAATGAGCAGTTCTTC

j_call: TRBJ1-1
d_call: NA
v_call: TRBV3-1/TRBV3-2
clone_size: few
cdr3_aa: CASSLNGQRAAFF
cdr3_nt: TGTGCCAGCAGCCTCAATGGACAGCGCGCTGCTTTCTTT

j_call: TRBJ1-1
d_call: NA
v_call: TRBV5-1
clone_size: once
cdr3_aa: CASSNLNTEAFF
cdr3_nt: TGCGCCAGCTCCAACTTGAACACTGAAGCTTTCTTT

j_call: TRBJ1-1
d_call: TRBD1
v_call: TRBV5-4
clone_size: few
cdr3_aa: CASSWPRTGVPEAFF
cdr3_nt: TGTGCCAGCAGCTGGCCGCGGACAGGGGTACCTGAAGCTTTCTTT

j_call: TRBJ1-6
d_call: NA
v_call: TRBV18
clone_size: NA
cdr3_aa: CASSPTGPKNSPLHF
cdr3_nt: TGTGCCAGCTCACCGACAGGTCCTAAGAATTCACCCCTCCACTTT

j_call: TRBJ2-2
d_call: NA
v_call: TRBV6-6
clone_size: NA
cdr3_aa: CASGGRLPNTGELFF
cdr3_nt: TGTGCCAGCGGAGGACGGCTCCCGAACACCGGGGAGCTGTTTTTT

j_call: TRBJ1-1
d_call: NA
v_call: TRBV9
clone_size: NA
cdr3_aa: CASSEPLGRVDTEAFF
cdr3_nt: TGTGCCAGCAGCGAGCCCCTAGGGAGGGTGGACACTGAAGCTTTCTTT

j_call: TRBJ2-7
d_call: NA
v_call: TRBV25-1
clone_size: once
cdr3_aa: CASSDFDRGEEQYF
cdr3_nt: TGTGCCAGCAGTGACTTCGATCGGGGAGAAGAGCAGTACTTC

j_call: TRBJ1-1
d_call: NA
v_call: TRBV6-1
clone_size: NA
cdr3_aa: CASSESSTEAFF
cdr3_nt: TGTGCCAGCAGTGAATCCTCCACTGAAGCTTTCTTT

j_call: TRBJ2-3
d_call: NA
v_call: TRBV7-8
clone_size: NA
cdr3_aa: CASSKTGLSTDTQYF
cdr3_nt: TGTGCCAGCAGCAAGACAGGTCTAAGCACAGATACGCAGTATTTT

j_call: TRBJ2-3
d_call: NA
v_call: TRBV30
clone_size: NA
cdr3_aa: CAWQSYTDTQYF
cdr3_nt: TGTGCCTGGCAAAGCTACACAGATACGCAGTATTTT

j_call: TRBJ1-1
d_call: NA
v_call: TRBV6-5
clone_size: once
cdr3_aa: CASSLGGGVNTEAFF
cdr3_nt: TGTGCCAGCAGCCTAGGGGGGGGAGTGAACACTGAAGCTTTCTTT

j_call: TRBJ2-4
d_call: TRBD1
v_call: TRBV19
clone_size: NA
cdr3_aa: CASRFTGGIQYF
cdr3_nt: TGTGCCAGTAGATTTACAGGGGGCATTCAGTACTTC

j_call: TRBJ2-1
d_call: TRBD2
v_call: TRBV9
clone_size: NA
cdr3_aa: CASSVDLAGHNEQFF
cdr3_nt: TGTGCCAGCAGCGTAGACCTAGCGGGGCATAATGAGCAGTTCTTC

j_call: TRBJ1-1
d_call: TRBD1
v_call: TRBV9
clone_size: NA
cdr3_aa: CASSVVTGLNTEAFF
cdr3_nt: TGTGCCAGCAGCGTAGTGACAGGGCTGAACACTGAAGCTTTCTTT

j_call: TRBJ2-3
d_call: NA
v_call: TRBV2
clone_size: NA
cdr3_aa: CASSPGTSGTDTQYF
cdr3_nt: TGTGCCAGCAGCCCCGGGACTTCGGGAACAGATACGCAGTATTTT

j_call: TRBJ1-5
d_call: NA
v_call: TRBV7-2
clone_size: NA
cdr3_aa: CASSLATGWQPQHF
cdr3_nt: TGTGCCAGCAGCTTAGCAACCGGGTGGCAGCCCCAGCATTTT